The sequence of this TCR beta chain was determined in a study of long-term antiretroviral therapy in people with HIV. This CDR3 is built from 16 residues. The V segment lost 4 bases and the J segment 2 bases; nucleotides outside the gene matches: 5. The germline V gene has CDR1 SGHVS and CDR2 FNYEAQ. This clone appeared a few times. Its antigen is unidentified. Study-level results: Controls showed broader CDR3 length ranges than did the HIV repertoires.

At survey level, the immunoSEQ assay was run in its v3.0 version. Repertoires were generated with immunoSEQ multiplex PCR, while TCRdb's copy carries only in-frame clones and drops some. The data contain roughly 27,000 clones, 75% to 90% of them singletons. The rearrangement joins TRBV7-6 to TRBJ2-3; 11 nucleotides match TRBD2. This TCR derives from a man aged 35-49 years with HIV. Sequences were derived from unsorted PBMCs, sampled 2.3 years after starting antiretroviral therapy. In nucleotides, the CDR3 is TGTGCCAGCAGCTCTCCTAGCGGGGGGCACACAGATACGCAGTATTTT. Residues: CASSSPSGGHTDTQYF.